Shown below are 21 T cell receptor beta chains from a single sample sequenced in a study of PD-L1 blockade in urothelial cancer. As for time point: pretreatment peripheral blood. Profiling relied on immunoSEQ multiplex PCR, and the TCRdb table lists in-frame clones only, not all of them. Among over 75,000 clones, more than 75% were seen once, and the ten largest hold around 14%. The sample was PBMCs, taken around atezolizumab (anti-PD-L1) treatment. The receptors were sampled from a man aged 55 to 70 with urothelial cancer.

CDR3 DNA: TGTGCCAGCAGCTTAGGGCAGGGGGCTTATTATGGCTACACCTTC. Translated: CASSLGQGAYYGYTF. The chain employs TRBV7-2 and TRBJ1-2, with 8 bases aligning to TRBD1. The J segment lost 5 bases and the V segment lost 1 base, leaving 6 bases of the junction unmatched. CDR1 is SGHTA, CDR2 FQGNSA, per germline. The CDR3 runs to 15 residues.

This chain links TRBV7-8 with TRBJ1-5; no clear D. CDR1 and CDR2 (germline): SGHVS, FQNEAQ. The V end was cut by 5 bases, the J end by 4 bases, with 15 bases between. This CDR3 is built from 15 residues. In DNA form, the CDR3 reads TGTGCCAGCAGCCTACGGGGAGACTCGAATCAGCCCCAGCATTTT. Its protein is CASSLRGDSNQPQHF.

In this sample, this clone turned up a few times. The chain employs TRBV4-2 and TRBJ2-1, with D maybe TRBD2 (5 bases). V gave up 6 bases and J gave up 3 bases, with 6 bases separating them. The CDR3 runs 12 residues. In germline, CDR1 is LGHNA, CDR2 YNFKEQ. This CDR3 is CASRGSYNEQFF. CDR3 DNA sequence: TGTGCCAGCAGGGGGAGCTACAATGAGCAGTTCTTC.

The rearrangement joins TRBV7-2 to TRBJ2-5, with TRBD1 as a possible D gene (6 bases). Germline V gene data show CDR1 as SGHTA and CDR2 as FQGNSA. This CDR3 has 15 residues. V dropped 0 bases and J dropped 3 bases, with 11 bases sitting between them. CDR3 nucleotide sequence: TGTGCCAGCAGCTTAGCTGGGCCAGGGGAAGAGACCCAGTACTTC. This codes for CASSLAGPGEETQYF.

The genes are TRBV5-1 and TRBJ2-7, with D possibly TRBD2 on 6 matching bases. Trimming left V 0 bases short and J 3 bases short, with 16 bases between. This CDR3 contains 16 residues. CDR1 is SGHRS and CDR2 is YFSETQ in the germline V gene. CDR3 coding DNA: TGCGCCAGCAGCTTGGTACCCCGGGGGTCTCACTACGAGCAGTACTTC. It is translated as CASSLVPRGSHYEQYF.

This clone was counted between two and nine times. As DNA, the CDR3 is TGTGCCAGTACCCCCGCCGCCAACAGAAATCAGCCCCAGCATTTT. This encodes CASTPAANRNQPQHF. This chain connects TRBV19 to TRBJ1-5; D is unclear. Trimming pared 7 bases from V and 4 bases from J, leaving 17 bases between. Germline values: CDR1 LNHDA, CDR2 SQIVND (reference sequence). The CDR3 length is 15 residues.

The CDR3 protein is CASSLGLAGGPDEQFF. The CDR3 region has the DNA TGCGCCAGCAGCTTGGGCCTAGCGGGAGGGCCGGATGAGCAGTTCTTC. J is TRBJ2-1 and V is TRBV5-1; 12 bases fit TRBD2. This CDR3 comprises 16 residues. Germline CDR1 is SGHRS and CDR2 is YFSETQ. V was pared by 0 bases and J by 8 bases, with 6 bases of the junction left unmatched.

V gene TRBV6-5 combines with J gene TRBJ2-3, with D unclear. Germline V gene lookup returns CDR1 MNHEY and CDR2 SVGAGI. The V end lost 2 bases, the J end lost 4 bases, and 7 bases lay between the germline ends. The CDR3 extends over 13 amino acids. The CDR3 loop is CASSYAAADTQYF. CDR3 nucleotide sequence: TGTGCCAGCAGTTACGCCGCAGCAGATACGCAGTATTTT.

In its sample, this clone was seen a few times. The V gene is TRBV29-1, the J gene TRBJ1-1; no clear D. This CDR3 is built from 13 residues. V lost 3 bases and J lost 4, with 12 bases in between. Germline-derived CDR1 and CDR2 are SQVTM and ANQGSEA. The CDR3 here is CSVEGAVGTEAFF. The CDR3 DNA is TGCAGCGTTGAGGGAGCAGTTGGCACTGAAGCTTTCTTT.

This clone was seen only a few times. The V call is TRBV14, the J call TRBJ1-6; no firm D call. Germline V gives CDR1 SGHDN, CDR2 FVKESK. The CDR3 consists of 13 residues. V lost 2 bases and J lost 6, with 5 bases in between. DNA of the CDR3: TGTGCCAGCAGCCAACGGGTTAATTCACCCCTCCACTTT. It specifies CASSQRVNSPLHF. Full variable domain (outside the CDR3, taken from reference TRBV14 and TRBJ1-6): EAGVTQFPSHSVIEKGQTVTLRCDPISGHDNLYWYRRVMGKEIKFLLHFVKESKQDESGMPNNRFLAERTGGTYSTLKVQPAELEDSGVYFCASSQRVNSPLHFGNGTRLTVT.

J is TRBJ2-5 and V is TRBV18; D gene unclear. V lost 2 bases and J 4 bases, leaving 8 bases between the germline ends. From germline, CDR1 is KGHSH and CDR2 LQKENI. The CDR3 is 13 residues long. DNA for the CDR3: TGTGCCAGCTCACCAACGCCCGGAGAGACCCAGTACTTC. Protein: CASSPTPGETQYF.

The chain employs TRBV12-5 and TRBJ2-1; D gene uncertain. The CDR3 loop spans 15 amino acids. Trimming stripped 6 bases from V and 4 bases from J, with 16 bases between. The germline CDR1 and CDR2 sequences are LGHNT and FRNRAP. CDR3 DNA: TGTGCTAGTGGGTTAGACCGCACTAAATACAATGAGCAGTTCTTC. As protein: CASGLDRTKYNEQFF.

V and J are TRBV13 and TRBJ2-3, with 8 nucleotides matching TRBD1. The CDR3 totals 16 residues. Germline CDR1 PRHDT, CDR2 FYEKMQ (reference sequence). With 4 bases clipped from V and 2 bases from J, the junction kept 8 bases outside the gene matches. The chain's CDR3 is CASSSRTGIITDTQYF. The DNA of the CDR3 is TGTGCCAGCAGCTCTCGGACAGGGATAATCACAGATACGCAGTATTTT. Complete variable domain (other parts from reference TRBV13 and TRBJ2-3): AAGVIQSPRHLIKEKRETATLKCYPIPRHDTVYWYQQGPGQDPQFLISFYEKMQSDKGSIPDRFSAQQFSDYHSELNMSSLELGDSALYFCASSSRTGIITDTQYFGPGTRLTVL.

CDR3 loop: CASSLDRDQPQHF. CDR3 coding DNA: TGTGCCAGCAGCTTAGACCGGGATCAGCCCCAGCATTTT. The J gene is TRBJ1-5, the V gene TRBV7-2; D gene uncertain. The CDR3 loop spans 13 amino acids. Trimming removed 1 base at V and 5 bases at J, with 6 bases between. Germline-derived CDR1 and CDR2 are SGHTA and FQGNSA.

The chain joins TRBV9 to TRBJ2-5; D is uncertain. V was pared by 0 bases and J by 4 bases, with 13 bases between. CDR3 size: 15 residues. CDR1 is SGDLS, CDR2 YYNGEE, per germline. The CDR3 bases are TGTGCCAGCAGCGTAGCTTCCGGGTCACGAGAGACCCAGTACTTC. This translates into CASSVASGSRETQYF.

This clone was picked up a small number of times. The junction does not match germline at one end; this may be a read error. V gene TRBV7-7 combines with J gene TRBJ2-5, with 12 bases aligning to TRBD2. Germline loops: CDR1 SSHAT, CDR2 FNYEAQ (reference sequence). The CDR3 runs to 16 residues. Here the CDR3 DNA reads TGTGCTAGCAGCCCGCGACTAGCGGGAGTGAAGGAGACCCAGTACTTC. Translating gives CASSPRLAGVKETQYF.

This chain links TRBV18 with TRBJ1-6; unclear D gene. The CDR3 length is 15 residues. Germline V CDR1 and CDR2: KGHSH, LQKENI. The V gene lost 5 bases and the J gene lost 3 bases, with 11 bases spanning the gap. The CDR3 DNA sequence: TGTGCCAGCTCATCCGAAACGGGCTATAATTCACCCCTCCACTTT. This sequence encodes CASSSETGYNSPLHF.

This clone has just a few counts. V and J are TRBV6-5 and TRBJ2-7; TRBD1 aligns across 8 bases. The CDR3 runs 15 residues. Losses at the gene ends were 3 bases for V and 7 bases for J; bases not matched to a gene: 11. Germline V gives CDR1 MNHEY, CDR2 SVGAGI. The CDR3 DNA is TGTGCCAGCAGTTATAAAGGACAGGGTGTGAGGGAGCAGTACTTC. Amino acids: CASSYKGQGVREQYF.

This clone has a single count. The chain recombines TRBV7-9 with TRBJ2-7; 9 positions match TRBD1. There are 13 residues in the CDR3. Trimming cost V 5 bases and J 5 bases; bases outside gene matches: 4. The germline V gene has CDR1 SEHNR and CDR2 FQNEAQ (reference sequence). CDR3 in DNA: TGTGCCAGCAGCAACCGACAGGGGGACGAGCAGTACTTC. Translated: CASSNRQGDEQYF.

The V call is TRBV9, the J call TRBJ2-1, with TRBD1 identical over 7 bases. The germline gives CDR1 SGDLS, CDR2 YYNGEE. The CDR3 spans 16 residues. V gave up 3 bases and J gave up 3 bases; unmatched junction bases: 9. The DNA of the CDR3 is TGTGCCAGCAGCGAGCCCACGGGACAGATCTACAATGAGCAGTTCTTC. Amino acid sequence: CASSEPTGQIYNEQFF.

This sequence joins TRBV10-2 and TRBJ2-2; D may be TRBD2 (6 bases). The CDR3 length is 12 residues. Per germline, CDR1 WSHSY and CDR2 SAAADI. The V gene lost 4 bases and the J gene lost 6 bases, with 6 bases spanning the gap. The CDR3 loop reads CASSGLAGELFF. Here the CDR3 DNA reads TGCGCCAGCAGTGGACTAGCCGGGGAGCTGTTTTTT.